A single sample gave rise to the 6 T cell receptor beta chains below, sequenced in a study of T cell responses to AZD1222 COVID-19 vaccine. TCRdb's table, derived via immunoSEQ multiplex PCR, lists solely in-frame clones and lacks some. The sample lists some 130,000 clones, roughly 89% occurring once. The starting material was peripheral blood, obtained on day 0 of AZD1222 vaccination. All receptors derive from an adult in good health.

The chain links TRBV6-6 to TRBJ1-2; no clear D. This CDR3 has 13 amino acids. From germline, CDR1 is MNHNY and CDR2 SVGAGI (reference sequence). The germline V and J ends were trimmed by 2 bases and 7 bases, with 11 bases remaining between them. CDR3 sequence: CASSYPKFSGYTF. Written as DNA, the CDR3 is TGTGCCAGCAGTTACCCCAAATTCAGTGGCTACACCTTC.

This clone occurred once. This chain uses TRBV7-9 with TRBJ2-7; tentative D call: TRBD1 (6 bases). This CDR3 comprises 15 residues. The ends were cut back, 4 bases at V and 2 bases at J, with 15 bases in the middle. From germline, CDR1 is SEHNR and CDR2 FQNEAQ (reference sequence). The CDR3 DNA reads TGTGCCAGCAGCTCCAACAGGGAAGTGGCCTACGAGCAGTACTTC. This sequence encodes CASSSNREVAYEQYF.

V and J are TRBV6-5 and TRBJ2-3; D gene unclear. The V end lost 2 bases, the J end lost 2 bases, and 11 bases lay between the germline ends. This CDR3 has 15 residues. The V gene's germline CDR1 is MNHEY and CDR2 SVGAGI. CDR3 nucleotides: TGTGCCAGCAGTTACGGGGAACCTATCACAGATACGCAGTATTTT. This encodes CASSYGEPITDTQYF.

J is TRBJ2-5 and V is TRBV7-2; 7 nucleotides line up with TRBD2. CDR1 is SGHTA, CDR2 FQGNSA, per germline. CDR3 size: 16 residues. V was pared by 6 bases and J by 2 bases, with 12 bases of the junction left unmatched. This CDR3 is CASRIWGRAGQETQYF. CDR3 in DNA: TGTGCCAGCAGAATCTGGGGTCGAGCGGGGCAAGAGACCCAGTACTTC.

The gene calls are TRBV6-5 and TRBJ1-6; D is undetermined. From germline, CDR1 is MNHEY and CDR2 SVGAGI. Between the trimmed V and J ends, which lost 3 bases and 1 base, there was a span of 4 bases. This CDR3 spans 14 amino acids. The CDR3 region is CASSYASYNSPLHF. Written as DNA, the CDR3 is TGTGCCAGCAGTTATGCGTCCTATAATTCACCCCTCCACTTT.

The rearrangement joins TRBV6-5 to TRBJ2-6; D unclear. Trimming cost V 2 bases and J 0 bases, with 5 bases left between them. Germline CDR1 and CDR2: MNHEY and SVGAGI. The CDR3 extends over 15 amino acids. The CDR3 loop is CASSYDPSGANVLTF. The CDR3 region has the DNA TGTGCCAGCAGTTACGACCCCTCTGGGGCCAACGTCCTGACTTTC.